Each of the 4 T cell receptor beta chains below was sequenced from the same sample in a study of T-cell reconstitution after alpha-beta-depleted transplantation in children. The authors prepared the TCRbeta library with unique molecular identifiers. A single record per CDR3 protein comes from TCRdb applying MiXCR to the PCR reads. The sample has under 350,000 distinct CDR3 sequences; about a tenth are singletons. Specimen: PBMCs from the stem cell graft donor, collected from the stem cell graft. The receptors stem from a human donor who donated a stem cell graft to a child with SCID.

The chain has TRBV7-2 and TRBJ2-2; no reliable D call. V gave up 8 bases and J gave up 2 bases, with 3 bases separating them. The CDR3 extends over 11 amino acids. CDR1 and CDR2 (germline): SGHTA, FQGNSA. CDR3 protein: CASDNTGELFF. The CDR3 DNA is TGTGCCAGCGATAACACCGGGGAGCTGTTTTTT.

This clonotype was observed a few times. This chain's CDR3 is CASSHGGGFANEKLFF. The CDR3 nucleotides read TGTGCCAGCAGCCACGGTGGAGGGTTTGCTAATGAAAAACTGTTTTTT. V and J are TRBV25-1 and TRBJ1-4; no firm D call. Germline lookup yields CDR1 MGHDK and CDR2 SYGVNS. The CDR3 runs to 16 residues. Trimming took off 6 bases at V and 3 bases at J, with 17 bases between the two ends.

V and J are TRBV7-2 and TRBJ1-6; 10 bases are a match to TRBD1. CDR1 and CDR2 from the germline V gene are SGHTA and FQGNSA. The CDR3 totals 18 residues. V dropped 0 bases and J dropped 6; count of bases not matched to a gene: 8. The CDR3 loop reads CASSLASGGQGVNSPLHF. The CDR3 DNA reads as TGTGCCAGCAGCTTAGCATCCGGAGGACAGGGGGTTAATTCACCCCTCCACTTT.

The chain uses TRBV7-9 and TRBJ2-3; no reliable D call. The CDR3 runs 12 residues. The germline V gene encodes CDR1 SEHNR and CDR2 FQNEAQ (reference sequence). V was cut by 2 bases and J by 5 bases, with 5 bases left in between. The CDR3 is CASSLFRDTQYF. For the CDR3, the DNA is TGTGCCAGCAGCTTATTTCGAGATACGCAGTATTTT.